This entry features one TCR beta chain sequence. Its target is not known. This CDR3 is built from 13 residues. V lost 0 bases and J 6 bases, leaving 5 bases between the germline ends. CDR1 is SGHAT, CDR2 FQNNGV, per germline. The data belong to a study of T cell responses to AZD1222 COVID-19 vaccine. Points from the study as a whole: Seropositive AZD1222 recipients at baseline numbered only five or six.

Generated by immunoSEQ multiplex PCR, the TCRdb table keeps only in-frame clones and is missing some. This sample has around 100,000 clones, with roughly 80% found just once. The sequencing used peripheral blood, collected on day 0 of AZD1222 vaccination. V usage is TRBV11-2 and J usage is TRBJ2-2; D is uncertain. The receptor comes from an adult in good health. CDR3 region: CASSLDPAGELFF. The CDR3 DNA reads as TGTGCCAGCAGCTTAGACCCCGCCGGGGAGCTGTTTTTT.